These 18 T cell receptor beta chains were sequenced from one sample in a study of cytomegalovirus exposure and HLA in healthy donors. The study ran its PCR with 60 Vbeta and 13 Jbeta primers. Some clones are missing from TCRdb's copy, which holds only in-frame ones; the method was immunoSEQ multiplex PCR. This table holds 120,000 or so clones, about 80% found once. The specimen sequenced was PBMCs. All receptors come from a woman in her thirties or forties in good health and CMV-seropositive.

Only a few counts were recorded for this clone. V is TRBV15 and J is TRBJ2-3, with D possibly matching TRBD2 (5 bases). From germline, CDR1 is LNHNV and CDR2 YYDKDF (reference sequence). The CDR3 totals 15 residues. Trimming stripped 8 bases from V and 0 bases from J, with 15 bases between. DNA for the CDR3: TGTGCCACCGCAGCGGATTACACTAGCACAGATACGCAGTATTTT. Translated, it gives CATAADYTSTDTQYF.

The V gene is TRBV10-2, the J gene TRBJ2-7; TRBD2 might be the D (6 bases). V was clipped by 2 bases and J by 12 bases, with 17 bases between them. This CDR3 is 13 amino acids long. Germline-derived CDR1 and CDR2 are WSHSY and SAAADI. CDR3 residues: CASSEASALPRYF. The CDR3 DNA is TGCGCCAGCAGTGAGGCTAGCGCACTCCCTCGGTACTTC.

The CDR3 loop is CASASTGELFF. The CDR3, as DNA: TGTGCTAGTGCTTCTACCGGGGAGCTGTTTTTT. This sequence joins TRBV12-5 and TRBJ2-2; D gene uncertain. This CDR3 has 11 amino acids. The germline CDR1 and CDR2 sequences are LGHNT and FRNRAP. V lost 7 bases to trimming and J lost 5 bases, with 5 bases between them.

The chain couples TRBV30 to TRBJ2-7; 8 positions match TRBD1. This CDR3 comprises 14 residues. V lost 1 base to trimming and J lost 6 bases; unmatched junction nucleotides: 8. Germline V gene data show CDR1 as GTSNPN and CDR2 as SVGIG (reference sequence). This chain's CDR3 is CAWSAWDRIGEQYF. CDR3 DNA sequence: TGTGCCTGGAGTGCGTGGGACAGGATCGGCGAGCAGTACTTC.

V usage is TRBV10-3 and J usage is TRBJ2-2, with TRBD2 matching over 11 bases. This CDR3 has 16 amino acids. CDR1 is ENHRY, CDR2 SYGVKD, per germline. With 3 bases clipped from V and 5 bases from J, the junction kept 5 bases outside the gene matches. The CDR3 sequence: CAISEIAGGQTGELFF. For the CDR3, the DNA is TGTGCCATCAGTGAAATAGCGGGAGGGCAAACCGGGGAGCTGTTTTTT.

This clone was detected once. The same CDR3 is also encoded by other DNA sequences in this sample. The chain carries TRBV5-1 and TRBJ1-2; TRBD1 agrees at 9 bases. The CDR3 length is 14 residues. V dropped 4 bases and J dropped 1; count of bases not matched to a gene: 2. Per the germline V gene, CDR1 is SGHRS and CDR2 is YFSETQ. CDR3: CASSLGQGNYGYTF. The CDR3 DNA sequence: TGCGCCAGCAGCCTGGGACAGGGTAACTATGGCTACACCTTC.

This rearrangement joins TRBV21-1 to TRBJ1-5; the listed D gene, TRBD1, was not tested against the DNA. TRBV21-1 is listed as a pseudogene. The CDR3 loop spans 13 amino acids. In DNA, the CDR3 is TGTGCCAGCAGCCGGGACAGTTCTCAGCCCCGGCATTTT. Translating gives CASSRDSSQPRHF.

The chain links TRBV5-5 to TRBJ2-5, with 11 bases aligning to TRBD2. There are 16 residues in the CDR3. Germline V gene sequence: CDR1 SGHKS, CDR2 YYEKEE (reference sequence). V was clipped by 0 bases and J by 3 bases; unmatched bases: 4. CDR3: CASSLGLAGRKETQYF. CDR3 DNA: TGTGCCAGCAGCTTGGGACTAGCGGGAAGAAAAGAGACCCAGTACTTC.

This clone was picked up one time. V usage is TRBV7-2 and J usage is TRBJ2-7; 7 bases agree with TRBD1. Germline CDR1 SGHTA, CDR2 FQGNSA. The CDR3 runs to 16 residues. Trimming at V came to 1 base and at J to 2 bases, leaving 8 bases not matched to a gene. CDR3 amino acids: CASSLVLRGPTYEQYF. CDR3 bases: TGTGCCAGCAGCTTAGTCCTGAGGGGGCCGACCTACGAGCAGTACTTC.

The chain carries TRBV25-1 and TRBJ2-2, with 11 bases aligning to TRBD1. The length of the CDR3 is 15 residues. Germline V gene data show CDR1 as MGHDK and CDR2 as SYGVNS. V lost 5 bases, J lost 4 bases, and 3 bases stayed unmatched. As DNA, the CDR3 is TGTGCCAGCAGTAGGGACAGGGGGAGCACCGGGGAGCTGTTTTTT. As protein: CASSRDRGSTGELFF. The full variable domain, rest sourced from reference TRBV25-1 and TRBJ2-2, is EADIYQTPRYLVIGTGKKITLECSQTMGHDKMYWYQQDPGMELHLIHYSYGVNSTEKGDLSSESTVSRIRTEHFPLTLESARPSHTSQYLCASSRDRGSTGELFFGEGSRLTVL.

CDR3 DNA sequence: TGTGCCTGGAGTCAGCGGGCGGGGATTGAGCAGTACTTC. It encodes CAWSQRAGIEQYF. V is TRBV30 and J is TRBJ2-7, with D maybe TRBD2 (6 bases). The CDR3 sequence is 13 residues long. Per germline, CDR1 GTSNPN and CDR2 SVGIG (reference sequence). V lost 2 bases and J lost 7, with 15 bases in between.

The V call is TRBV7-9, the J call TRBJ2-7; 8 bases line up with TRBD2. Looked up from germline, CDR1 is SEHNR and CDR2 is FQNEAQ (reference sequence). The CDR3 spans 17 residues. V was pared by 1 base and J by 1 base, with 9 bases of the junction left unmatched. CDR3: CASSLGTSGEGSYEQYF. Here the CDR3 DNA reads TGTGCCAGCAGCTTAGGTACTAGCGGAGAGGGTTCCTACGAGCAGTACTTC.

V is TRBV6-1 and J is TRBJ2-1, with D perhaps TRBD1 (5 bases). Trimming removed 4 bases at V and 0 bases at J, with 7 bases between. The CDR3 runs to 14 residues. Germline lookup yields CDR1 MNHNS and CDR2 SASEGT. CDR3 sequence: CASSVRGSYNEQFF. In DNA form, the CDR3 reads TGTGCCAGCAGTGTAAGGGGCTCCTACAATGAGCAGTTCTTC.

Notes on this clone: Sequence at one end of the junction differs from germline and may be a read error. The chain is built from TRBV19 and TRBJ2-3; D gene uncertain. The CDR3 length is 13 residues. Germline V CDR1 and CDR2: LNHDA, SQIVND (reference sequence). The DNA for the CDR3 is TGTGCCAGTAGGATAGGGCTGAGGGATACGCAGTATTTT. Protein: CASRIGLRDTQYF.

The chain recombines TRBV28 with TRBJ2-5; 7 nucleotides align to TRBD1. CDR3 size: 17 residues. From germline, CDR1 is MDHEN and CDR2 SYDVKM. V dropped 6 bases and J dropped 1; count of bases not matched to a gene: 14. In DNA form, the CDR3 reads TGTGCCAGCAGACCCCCCGACAGGGCCGGCTCCCAAGAGACCCAGTACTTC. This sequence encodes CASRPPDRAGSQETQYF.

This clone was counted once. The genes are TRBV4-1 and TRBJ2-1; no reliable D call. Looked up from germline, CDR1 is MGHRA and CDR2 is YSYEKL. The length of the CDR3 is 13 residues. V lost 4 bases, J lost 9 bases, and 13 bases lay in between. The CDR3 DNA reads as TGCGCCAGCAGCCTGTATACGGAGACTGAGCAGTTCTTC. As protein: CASSLYTETEQFF.

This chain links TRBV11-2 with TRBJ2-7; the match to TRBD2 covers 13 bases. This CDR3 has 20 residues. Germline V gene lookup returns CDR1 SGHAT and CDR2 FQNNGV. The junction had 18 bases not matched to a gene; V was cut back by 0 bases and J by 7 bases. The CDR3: CASSLEGPLLAGGPIGEQYF. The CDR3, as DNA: TGTGCCAGCAGCTTAGAGGGCCCCCTACTAGCGGGAGGGCCCATAGGGGAGCAGTACTTC. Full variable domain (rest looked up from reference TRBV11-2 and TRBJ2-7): EAGVAQSPRYKIIEKRQSVAFWCNPISGHATLYWYQQILGQGPKLLIQFQNNGVVDDSQLPKDRFSAERLKGVDSTLKIQPAKLEDSAVYLCASSLEGPLLAGGPIGEQYFGPGTRLTVT.

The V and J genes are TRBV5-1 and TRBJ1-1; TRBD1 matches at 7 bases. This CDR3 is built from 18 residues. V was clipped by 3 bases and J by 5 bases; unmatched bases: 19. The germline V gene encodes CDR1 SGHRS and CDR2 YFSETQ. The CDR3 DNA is TGCGCCAGCAGCTACCCATCCCCAGGGGGAGCGACCAATACTGAAGCTTTCTTT. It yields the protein CASSYPSPGGATNTEAFF. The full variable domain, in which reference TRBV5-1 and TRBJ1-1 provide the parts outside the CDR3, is KAGVTQTPRYLIKTRGQQVTLSCSPISGHRSVSWYQQTPGQGLQFLFEYFSETQRNKGNFPGRFSGRQFSNSRSEMNVSTLELGDSALYLCASSYPSPGGATNTEAFFGQGTRLTVV.